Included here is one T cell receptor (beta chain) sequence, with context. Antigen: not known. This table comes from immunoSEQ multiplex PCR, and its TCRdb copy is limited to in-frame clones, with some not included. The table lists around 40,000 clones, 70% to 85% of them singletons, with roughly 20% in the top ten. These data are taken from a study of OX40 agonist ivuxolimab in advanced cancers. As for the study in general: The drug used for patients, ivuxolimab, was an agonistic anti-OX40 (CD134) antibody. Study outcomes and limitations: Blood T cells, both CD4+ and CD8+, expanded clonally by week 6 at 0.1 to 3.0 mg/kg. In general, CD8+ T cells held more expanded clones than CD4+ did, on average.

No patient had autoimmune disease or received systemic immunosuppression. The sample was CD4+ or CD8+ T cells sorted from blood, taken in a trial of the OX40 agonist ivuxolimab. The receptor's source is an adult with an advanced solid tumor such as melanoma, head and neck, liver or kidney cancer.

The CDR3 region is CASSPVQGSNTGELFF. CDR3 bases: TGCGCCAGCAGCCCTGTCCAGGGGTCGAACACCGGGGAGCTGTTTTTT. The gene calls are TRBV5-1 and TRBJ2-2, with D possibly matching TRBD1 (6 bases). The germline gives CDR1 SGHRS, CDR2 YFSETQ. CDR3 length equals 16 residues. Trimming shortened V by 4 bases and J by 0 bases, and 13 bases separated the two germline ends.